Shown below are 17 T cell receptor beta chains from a single sample sequenced in a study of shared clonotypes between healthy human individuals. Clones were sequenced by immunoSEQ multiplex PCR, and TCRdb holds only the in-frame ones, with some missing. The sample records around 700,000 clones, roughly 94% being singletons. Naive CD8 cells lacked CD45RO, underwent positive selection for CCR7 and left out terminally differentiated effector memory CD45RA+ cells. Material for sequencing was naive CD8+ T cells sorted from blood. The receptors originated from a man between 25 and 39 years old in good health.

As concerns this clone: Other DNA sequences within the sample encode an identical CDR3. The chain joins TRBV5-1 to TRBJ1-1, with a weak D call TRBD1 (6 bases). The germline gives CDR1 SGHRS, CDR2 YFSETQ. V lost 0 bases, J lost 4 bases, and 22 bases lay in between. The CDR3 contains 18 residues. In DNA form, the CDR3 reads TGCGCCAGCAGCTTGGCCGGGCGAGGGGGGGGCAGGGGCACTGAAGCTTTCTTT. Translated: CASSLAGRGGGRGTEAFF.

The chain combines TRBV6-1 with TRBJ2-1; 7 bases map to TRBD2. Losses at the gene ends were 7 bases for V and 5 bases for J; bases not matched to a gene: 8. CDR1 is MNHNS and CDR2 is SASEGT in the germline V gene. This CDR3 region has 14 residues. Here the CDR3 reads CASTQGGAHNEQFF. Written as DNA, the CDR3 is TGTGCCAGCACCCAGGGAGGGGCACACAATGAGCAGTTCTTC.

This chain connects TRBV28 to TRBJ2-5; 9 nucleotides line up with TRBD2. CDR1 is MDHEN and CDR2 is SYDVKM in the germline V gene. V trimming: 6 bases; J trimming: 2 bases; junction bases outside the gene matches: 10. CDR3 size: 16 residues. CDR3 amino acids: CASRETSGVTQETQYF. For the CDR3, the DNA is TGTGCCAGCAGGGAGACTAGCGGCGTTACTCAAGAGACCCAGTACTTC.

V gene TRBV18 combines with J gene TRBJ1-2; D perhaps matches TRBD1 (5 bases). Trimming took 2 bases from V and 8 from J, leaving 18 bases between them. CDR3 length: 15 amino acids. Looked up from germline, CDR1 is KGHSH and CDR2 is LQKENI. In DNA form, the CDR3 reads TGTGCCAGCTCACCATACCGGGACTTCCTCGGCGGCTACACCTTC. Translation gives CASSPYRDFLGGYTF.

The chain links TRBV7-2 to TRBJ2-1; a weak D match, TRBD1 (6 bases). There are 16 residues in the CDR3. Germline CDR1 is SGHTA and CDR2 is FQGNSA. The V end lost 6 bases, the J end lost 5 bases, and 20 bases lay between the germline ends. The CDR3: CASSKRGGESDNEQFF. The DNA for the CDR3 is TGTGCCAGCAGTAAAAGAGGGGGAGAAAGTGACAATGAGCAGTTCTTC.

CDR3 amino acids: CASSVEATGNTIYF. The CDR3 bases are TGTGCCAGCAGCGTAGAGGCCACTGGAAACACCATATATTTT. The chain combines TRBV9 with TRBJ1-3; D not certain. Germline V gene sequence: CDR1 SGDLS, CDR2 YYNGEE. There are 14 residues in the CDR3. V was clipped by 0 bases and J by 2 bases, with 6 bases between them.

The chain couples TRBV7-9 to TRBJ2-3, with 10 bases that match TRBD2. CDR1 and CDR2 from the germline V gene are SEHNR and FQNEAQ (reference sequence). J was trimmed by 2 bases and V by 0 bases; bases with no gene match: 8. This CDR3 is 18 amino acids long. The chain's CDR3 is CASSLASSGSFSTDTQYF. CDR3 DNA: TGTGCCAGCAGCTTAGCCTCTAGCGGGAGCTTTTCCACAGATACGCAGTATTTT.

The V gene is TRBV6-1, the J gene TRBJ2-5, with 12 bases fitting TRBD2. This CDR3 comprises 17 residues. The V gene's germline CDR1 is MNHNS and CDR2 SASEGT. Trimming removed 4 bases from V and 6 bases from J; junction bases left unmatched: 12. The CDR3 DNA follows: TGTGCCAGCAGTGCCCCCCGGACTAGCGGGGTACGGAAGACCCAGTACTTC. Translated, it gives CASSAPRTSGVRKTQYF.

The V gene is TRBV7-9, the J gene TRBJ1-5; D unresolved. CDR1 is SEHNR, CDR2 FQNEAQ, per germline (reference sequence). Trimming took 6 bases from V and 2 from J, leaving 8 bases between them. The CDR3 spans 13 residues. CDR3 amino acids: CASSPAGNQPQHF. Written as DNA, the CDR3 is TGTGCCAGCAGTCCCGCGGGCAATCAGCCCCAGCATTTT.

This chain joins TRBV13 and TRBJ2-7, with D perhaps matching TRBD1 (5 bases). The CDR3 sequence is 18 residues long. The V gene lost 5 bases and the J gene lost 1 base, with 24 bases spanning the gap. The germline CDR1 and CDR2 sequences are PRHDT and FYEKMQ (reference sequence). In DNA, the CDR3 is TGTGCCAGCAGCCAGGGAAAGCAGGGCAGCTTCGCGTCCTACGAGCAGTACTTC. It codes for CASSQGKQGSFASYEQYF. Complete variable domain (other parts from reference TRBV13 and TRBJ2-7): AAGVIQSPRHLIKEKRETATLKCYPIPRHDTVYWYQQGPGQDPQFLISFYEKMQSDKGSIPDRFSAQQFSDYHSELNMSSLELGDSALYFCASSQGKQGSFASYEQYFGPGTRLTVT.

To note about this clone: Distinct nucleotide sequences in the sample also encode this CDR3. The V gene is TRBV27, the J gene TRBJ2-7; 7 bases line up with TRBD2. V lost 0 bases to trimming and J lost 4 bases; unmatched junction nucleotides: 3. This CDR3 region has 14 residues. Per the germline V gene, CDR1 is MNHEY and CDR2 is SMNVEV (reference sequence). The CDR3 sequence is CASSLSGGSYEQYF. CDR3 nucleotides: TGTGCCAGCAGTTTATCGGGCGGGAGTTACGAGCAGTACTTC.

The chain links TRBV7-9 to TRBJ2-1; 10 bases line up with TRBD2. Germline V lookup: CDR1 SEHNR, CDR2 FQNEAQ (reference sequence). The CDR3 loop spans 16 amino acids. The ends lost 10 bases at V and 5 bases at J; junction bases unmatched: 14. CDR3 amino acids: CATSSAGLADHNEQFF. The CDR3, as DNA: TGTGCCACCTCCTCCGCTGGACTAGCGGACCACAATGAGCAGTTCTTC.

The V and J genes are TRBV29-1 and TRBJ1-2, with TRBD1 identical over 9 bases. CDR3 length: 14 residues. V lost 3 bases and J lost 1; bases outside the gene matches: 3. CDR1 is SQVTM, CDR2 ANQGSEA, per germline. The CDR3 here is CSVDRTGVNYGYTF. CDR3 DNA: TGCAGCGTTGACCGGACAGGGGTTAACTATGGCTACACCTTC.

Notes on this clone: Other nucleotide sequences in the sample specify the same CDR3. This chain links TRBV6-5 with TRBJ1-1, with D maybe TRBD1 (5 bases). V was cut by 2 bases and J by 3 bases, with 7 bases left in between. The CDR3 sequence is 13 residues long. CDR1 is MNHEY, CDR2 SVGAGI, per germline. The CDR3 here is CASSYQGDTEAFF. CDR3 DNA sequence: TGTGCCAGCAGTTACCAGGGAGACACTGAAGCTTTCTTT.

The V gene is TRBV20-1, the J gene TRBJ1-3; D is undetermined. Germline V lookup: CDR1 DFQATT, CDR2 SNEGSKA (reference sequence). The CDR3 consists of 11 residues. Trimming took 6 bases from V and 7 from J, leaving 10 bases between them. Here the CDR3 reads CSARHRNTIYF. The DNA for the CDR3 is TGCAGTGCAAGACACCGCAACACCATATATTTT.

The chain combines TRBV6-1 with TRBJ2-7; 9 bases are a match to TRBD2. The V gene's germline CDR1 is MNHNS and CDR2 SASEGT. The CDR3 runs 18 residues. The V segment lost 2 bases and the J segment 3 bases; nucleotides outside the gene matches: 14. The CDR3 here is CASSESHPLTTSGYEQYF. CDR3 bases: TGTGCCAGCAGTGAATCGCATCCTTTAACGACTAGCGGCTACGAGCAGTACTTC.

V usage is TRBV10-2 and J usage is TRBJ2-1; D may correspond to TRBD1 or TRBD2 (6 bases each). V dropped 0 bases and J dropped 7 bases, with 16 bases sitting between them. CDR1 and CDR2 from the germline V gene are WSHSY and SAAADI. This CDR3 contains 16 residues. CDR3 in DNA: TGCGCCAGCAGTGAGTCGTTCGGGGGCCCCCTTAATGAGCAGTTCTTC. It specifies CASSESFGGPLNEQFF.